This TCR beta chain was found in a study of cytomegalovirus exposure and HLA in healthy donors. Whole-study context: There were approximately 81 million unique TCRs (from HLA-typed donors) in an early data release. Broader study findings: Researchers counted around 180 TCR beta chains as cytomegalovirus-associated. Only CMV serostatus was available as immune exposure information.

The CDR3 is 15 residues long. Germline CDR1 reads MDHEN; CDR2 reads SYDVKM. Trimming pared 2 bases from V and 0 bases from J, leaving 10 bases between. In this sample, this clone turned up a few times. Its specificity is not known. Vbeta (60) and Jbeta (13) primers were used in the PCR. Per the authors' pipeline: The count from a later analysis was some 83 million unique TCR beta chains, some 10 million of them shared. Clones were read by immunoSEQ multiplex PCR, and TCRdb kept only the in-frame ones, dropping some. V and J calls and clone size are those listed in that table; D and trimming were worked out from the DNA. The sample holds about 190,000 clones, over 70% seen once.

This TCR came from a woman younger than 45 in good health and CMV-seropositive. The sample consisted of PBMCs. The genes are TRBV28 and TRBJ2-5, with a weak D call TRBD1 (5 bases). Here the CDR3 reads CASSLRRAYQETQYF. CDR3 coding DNA: TGTGCCAGCAGTTTACGCAGGGCGTACCAAGAGACCCAGTACTTC.